This T cell receptor beta chain is drawn from a study of T cell responses to AZD1222 COVID-19 vaccine. Concerning this clone: Its antigen remains unidentified.

General study results and limits: Repertoire sampling was restricted to post-peak T cell response timepoints. Baseline antibody screening turned up just a handful of seropositive AZD1222 recipients.

This CDR3 has 13 residues. V was cut by 4 bases and J by 10 bases, with 14 bases left in between. Germline V CDR1 and CDR2: SQVTM, ANQGSEA. Data came from immunoSEQ multiplex PCR; TCRdb stores just in-frame clones and leaves some out. The data hold approximately 150,000 clones, with approximately 88% observed a single time. The sequence came from an adult who received the MenACWY meningococcal vaccine as a control. The specimen was peripheral blood, collected 28 days after the second dose of the MenACWY control vaccine. The chain uses TRBV29-1 and TRBJ1-6, with D maybe TRBD1 (6 bases). As DNA, the CDR3 is TGCAGCGTTGTCGACAGGATGGGATCACCCCTCCACTTT. Protein: CSVVDRMGSPLHF.